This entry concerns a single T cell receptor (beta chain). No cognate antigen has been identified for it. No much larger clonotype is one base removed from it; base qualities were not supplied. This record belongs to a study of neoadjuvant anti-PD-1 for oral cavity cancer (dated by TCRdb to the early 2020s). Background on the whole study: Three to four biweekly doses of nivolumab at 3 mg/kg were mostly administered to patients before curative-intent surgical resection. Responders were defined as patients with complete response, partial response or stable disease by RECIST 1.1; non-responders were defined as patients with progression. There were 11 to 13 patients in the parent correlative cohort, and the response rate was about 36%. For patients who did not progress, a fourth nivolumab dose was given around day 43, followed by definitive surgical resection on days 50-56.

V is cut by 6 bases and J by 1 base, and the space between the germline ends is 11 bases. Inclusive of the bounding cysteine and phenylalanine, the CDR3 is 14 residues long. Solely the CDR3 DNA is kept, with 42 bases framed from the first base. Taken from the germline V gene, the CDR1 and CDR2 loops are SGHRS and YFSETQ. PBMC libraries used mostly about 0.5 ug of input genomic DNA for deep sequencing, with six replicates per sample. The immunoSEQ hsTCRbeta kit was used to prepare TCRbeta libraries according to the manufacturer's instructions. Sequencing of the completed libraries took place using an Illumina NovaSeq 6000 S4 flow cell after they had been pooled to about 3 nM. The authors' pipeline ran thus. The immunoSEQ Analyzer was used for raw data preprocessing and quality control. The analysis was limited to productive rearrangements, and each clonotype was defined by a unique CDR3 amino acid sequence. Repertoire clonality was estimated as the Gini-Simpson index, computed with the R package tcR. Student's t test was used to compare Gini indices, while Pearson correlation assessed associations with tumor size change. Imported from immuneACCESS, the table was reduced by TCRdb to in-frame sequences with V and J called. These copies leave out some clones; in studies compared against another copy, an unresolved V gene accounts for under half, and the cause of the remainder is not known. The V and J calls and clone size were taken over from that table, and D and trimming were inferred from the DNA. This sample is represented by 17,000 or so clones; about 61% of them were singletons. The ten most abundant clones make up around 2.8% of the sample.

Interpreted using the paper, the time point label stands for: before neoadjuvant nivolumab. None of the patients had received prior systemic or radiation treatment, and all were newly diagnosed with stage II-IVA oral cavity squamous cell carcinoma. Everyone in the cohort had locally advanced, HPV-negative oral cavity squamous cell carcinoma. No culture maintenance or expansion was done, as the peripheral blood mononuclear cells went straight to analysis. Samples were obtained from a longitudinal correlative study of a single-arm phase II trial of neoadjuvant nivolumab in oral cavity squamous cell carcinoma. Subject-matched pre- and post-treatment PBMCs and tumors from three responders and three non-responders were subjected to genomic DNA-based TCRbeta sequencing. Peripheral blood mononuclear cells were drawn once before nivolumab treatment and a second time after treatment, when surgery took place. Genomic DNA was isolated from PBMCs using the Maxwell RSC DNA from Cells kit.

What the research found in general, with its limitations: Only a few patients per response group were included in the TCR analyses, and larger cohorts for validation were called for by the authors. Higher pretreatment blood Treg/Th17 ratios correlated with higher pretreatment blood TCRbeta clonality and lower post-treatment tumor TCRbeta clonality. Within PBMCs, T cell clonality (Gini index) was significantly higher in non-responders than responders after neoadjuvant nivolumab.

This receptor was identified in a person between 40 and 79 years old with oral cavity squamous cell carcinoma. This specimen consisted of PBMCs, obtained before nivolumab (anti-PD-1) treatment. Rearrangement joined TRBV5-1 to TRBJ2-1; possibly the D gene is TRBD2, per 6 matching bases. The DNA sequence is TGCGCCAGCAAATTAGGAGGGTCCTACAATGAGCAGTTCTTC. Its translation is CASKLGGSYNEQFF.